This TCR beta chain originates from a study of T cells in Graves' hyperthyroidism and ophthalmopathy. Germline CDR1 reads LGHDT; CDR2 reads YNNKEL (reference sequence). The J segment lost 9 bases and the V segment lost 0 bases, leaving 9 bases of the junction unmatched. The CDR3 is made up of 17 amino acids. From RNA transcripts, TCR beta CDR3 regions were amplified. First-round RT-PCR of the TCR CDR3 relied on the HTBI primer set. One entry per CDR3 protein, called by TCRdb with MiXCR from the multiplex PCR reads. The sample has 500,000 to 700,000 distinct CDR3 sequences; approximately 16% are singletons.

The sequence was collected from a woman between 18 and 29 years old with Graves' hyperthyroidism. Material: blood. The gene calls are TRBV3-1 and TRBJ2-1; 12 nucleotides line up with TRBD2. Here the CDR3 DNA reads TGTGCCAGCAGCCAAGATCTATGGGCTAGCGGGAGGGTTGAGCAGTTCTTC. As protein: CASSQDLWASGRVEQFF.